The TCR beta chain described here comes from a study of blood T cell repertoires in COVID-19. Assay: immunoSEQ multiplex PCR; the TCRdb copy retains only in-frame clones and omits some. The sample yields about 400,000 clones, about 90% seen once. Symptom resolution, clearance, or two negative PCRs marked the recovered donors of Cohort 3. Trimming cost V 6 bases and J 2 bases; bases outside gene matches: 10. The CDR3 has 16 amino acids. In germline, CDR1 is MNHEY, CDR2 SMNVEV (reference sequence). This TCR came from a woman in her 30s who had recovered from COVID-19. What was sequenced was PBMCs or T cells enriched from blood (not recorded which). The chain links TRBV27 to TRBJ1-5, with TRBD1 matching over 7 bases. CDR3 protein: CASRGSGGLGNQPQHF. Here the CDR3 DNA reads TGTGCCAGCAGGGGATCAGGGGGATTAGGCAATCAGCCCCAGCATTTT.